The TCR beta chain described here comes from a study of T cell responses to AZD1222 COVID-19 vaccine. The study's findings and limits: The study found Spike-specific TCR breadth and depth rose after two AZD1222 doses.

This CDR3 is built from 15 residues. Per the germline V gene, CDR1 is SGHTS and CDR2 is YDEGEE. V trimming: 4 bases; J trimming: 6 bases; junction bases outside the gene matches: 7. This clone was observed a single time. The antigen is unknown. Clones were read by immunoSEQ multiplex PCR, and TCRdb kept only the in-frame ones, dropping some. The table lists over 150,000 clones, about 91% of them singletons. The chain recombines TRBV5-8 with TRBJ2-2; 9 nucleotides agree with TRBD1. The origin of this receptor is an adult who received the AZD1222 COVID-19 vaccine. Sequenced material: peripheral blood, taken 28 days after the second AZD1222 dose. DNA of the CDR3: TGTGCCAGCAGCCACGGACAGGGGTACGCCGGGGAGCTGTTTTTT. It yields the protein CASSHGQGYAGELFF.